The 18 T cell receptor beta chains reported below all come from one sample, sequenced in a study of regulatory T cells in long-lasting Graves disease. Regarding time point: persistent/refractory GD, antithyroid drugs over 5 years with positive TRAb. Generation of the TCR library employed RNA extracted from PBMCs. TCR beta libraries were built with iRepertoire HTBI primers and Arm-PCR of CDR3 regions. TCRdb re-derived calls from the multiplex PCR reads in MiXCR, one entry per CDR3 protein. The profile shows about 660,000 distinct CDR3 sequences, roughly 30% of them singletons. The material sequenced was peripheral blood mononuclear cells (PBMCs), taken when the disease was refractory, from a patient treated with antithyroid drugs. The receptors here all came from a female donor with Graves disease.

This clonotype was seen a handful of times. This sequence joins TRBV20-1 and TRBJ2-7; D is ambiguous. CDR3 size: 14 residues. The ends were cut back, 1 base at V and 2 bases at J, with 12 bases in the middle. The germline CDR1 and CDR2 sequences are DFQATT and SNEGSKA (reference sequence). CDR3 bases: TGCAGTGCTAGAGTCGCGTCCTTGGCCTACGAGCAGTACTTC. This gives the protein CSARVASLAYEQYF.

This clonotype has a single count. V and J are TRBV7-6 and TRBJ2-7; 8 bases line up with TRBD2. In germline, CDR1 is SGHVS, CDR2 FNYEAQ. Germline trimming cut 5 bases from V and 3 bases from J; bases unmatched to any gene: 12. The CDR3 runs 16 residues. The CDR3 bases are TGTGCCAGCAGCCCAGACGGCGGGGGGCTGTTCTACGAGCAGTACTTC. It encodes CASSPDGGGLFYEQYF.

Note on this clonotype: The conserved closing phenylalanine or tryptophan is absent in this CDR3, likely reflecting a read error. The chain links TRBV12-3 or TRBV12-4 to TRBJ1-2; no clear D gene. This CDR3 has 15 residues. Trimming removed 5 bases from V and 2 bases from J, with 15 bases in between. In DNA form, the CDR3 reads TGTGCCAGCAGTCCGCGGGAGCTGGGCAACTATGGCTACACCTCC. As protein: CASSPRELGNYGYTS.

This clonotype has a handful of counts. The junction departs from the called germline gene at one end, perhaps through a read error. V gene TRBV12-5 combines with J gene TRBJ1-1; D is ambiguous. Per germline, CDR1 LGHNT and CDR2 FRNRAP. CDR3 length equals 13 residues. CDR3 bases: TGTGCTAGTGGTTTGAGGTCGAACGCTGAAGCTTTCTTT. Translated, it gives CASGLRSNAEAFF.

V gene TRBV6-9 combines with J gene TRBJ2-7, with 9 bases that match TRBD1. V lost 3 bases, J lost 3 bases, and 6 bases stayed unmatched. This CDR3 has 15 amino acids. Germline lookup yields CDR1 MNHGY and CDR2 SVAAGI. In DNA form, the CDR3 reads TGTGCCAGCAGTTACTCCGGGACAGGGTTCTACGAGCAGTACTTC. This encodes CASSYSGTGFYEQYF.

The gene calls are TRBV6-1 and TRBJ1-2, with unresolved D. Germline V gene sequence: CDR1 MNHNS, CDR2 SASEGT. The ends were cut back, 6 bases at V and 7 bases at J, with 9 bases in the middle. The CDR3 is 11 amino acids. The CDR3 DNA reads TGTGCCAGCAGGCACAGCTCTGGCTACACCTTC. Translated, it gives CASRHSSGYTF.

This clonotype was counted once. The junction departs from germline at one end; a sequencing error may be responsible. The chain uses TRBV3-1 and TRBJ1-5; 8 nucleotides align to TRBD1. Germline V gives CDR1 LGHDT, CDR2 YNNKEL (reference sequence). The CDR3 is 14 residues long. In nucleotides, the CDR3 is TGTGCCAGCAGCAAAGAAGAGGGACAGGAAAACCAGCATTTT. It yields the protein CASSKEEGQENQHF.

V usage is TRBV5-1 and J usage is TRBJ1-4, with TRBD1 matching over 7 bases. The CDR3 is 14 residues long. The V and J ends lost 8 bases and 4 bases, in that order; junction bases with no gene match: 8. Germline CDR1 and CDR2: SGHRS and YFSETQ. CDR3 loop: CASGTTGFNEKLFF. The CDR3 coding sequence is TGCGCCAGTGGAACGACAGGGTTTAATGAAAAACTGTTTTTT.

This clonotype was picked up a small number of times. The chain links TRBV20-1 to TRBJ2-1; no clear D. Trimming pared 5 bases from V and 1 base from J, leaving 6 bases between. CDR1 is DFQATT and CDR2 is SNEGSKA in the germline V gene (reference sequence). This CDR3 has 12 residues. CDR3 in amino acids: CSAEPSYNEQFF. The CDR3 DNA is TGCAGTGCTGAGCCTTCCTACAATGAGCAGTTCTTC.

The table lists this clonotype with a few counts. The chain uses TRBV29-1 and TRBJ1-2; the D gene is possibly TRBD1 (6 bases). CDR1 and CDR2 (germline): SQVTM, ANQGSEA. This CDR3 contains 13 residues. Trimming removed 6 bases from V and 4 bases from J, with 15 bases in between. CDR3 in DNA: TGCAGCGTGAGGACAGCCTCCGGCTATGGCTACACCTTC. Translation: CSVRTASGYGYTF.

This clonotype came up a few times. V and J are TRBV20-1 and TRBJ2-5, with 14 nucleotides matching TRBD2. Germline values: CDR1 DFQATT, CDR2 SNEGSKA (reference sequence). The J segment lost 1 base and the V segment lost 3 bases, leaving 13 bases of the junction unmatched. This CDR3 contains 19 residues. The CDR3 region is CSASGGLAGDGGGQETQYF. The CDR3 region has the DNA TGCAGTGCTAGCGGGGGACTAGCGGGAGATGGGGGAGGCCAAGAGACCCAGTACTTC.

The chain is built from TRBV20-1 and TRBJ1-1; D remains unclear. The CDR3 contains 11 residues. Deletions cut 5 bases from V and 3 bases from J, with 7 bases between. Germline values: CDR1 DFQATT, CDR2 SNEGSKA (reference sequence). The CDR3 protein is CSASWDTEAFF. The CDR3, as DNA: TGCAGTGCTTCCTGGGACACTGAAGCTTTCTTT.

This clonotype came up a few times. The chain uses TRBV14 and TRBJ2-7; D perhaps matches TRBD2 (6 bases). Trimming removed 6 bases from V and 4 bases from J, with 16 bases in between. The germline V gene has CDR1 SGHDN and CDR2 FVKESK. The length of the CDR3 is 14 residues. CDR3 in DNA: TGTGCCAGCAGTGAAAAAACTAGCCTGTACGAGCAGTACTTC. It translates to CASSEKTSLYEQYF.

The chain has TRBV20-1 and TRBJ1-4; D uncertain. The CDR3 is 18 amino acids. Trimming took off 3 bases at V and 0 bases at J, with 20 bases between the two ends. Germline assignment: CDR1 DFQATT and CDR2 SNEGSKA (reference sequence). The CDR3 DNA is TGCAGTGCTAGTGCAGATTTAGGACTCAGGTCAACTAATGAAAAACTGTTTTTT. Translating gives CSASADLGLRSTNEKLFF.

The sample holds many counts of this clonotype. V is TRBV7-9 and J is TRBJ1-2; possible D gene TRBD1, 5 bases. V was clipped by 5 bases and J by 4 bases, with 14 bases between them. This CDR3 contains 14 residues. The germline CDR1 and CDR2 sequences are SEHNR and FQNEAQ (reference sequence). DNA of the CDR3: TGTGCCAGCAGCCCCGGGACGGGACTCTATGGCTACACCTTC. It encodes CASSPGTGLYGYTF.

This clonotype was recorded at least ten times. The chain is built from TRBV6-1 and TRBJ2-5; perhaps TRBD2 as D (6 bases). V shed 10 bases and J shed 1 base, with 22 bases lying between them. Germline V gives CDR1 MNHNS, CDR2 SASEGT. CDR3 size: 16 residues. CDR3 in amino acids: CATTTGSGGTQETQYF. CDR3 DNA sequence: TGTGCCACCACGACGGGGAGCGGAGGGACCCAAGAGACCCAGTACTTC.

This chain connects TRBV6-1 to TRBJ2-5; perhaps TRBD1 as D (7 bases). The V gene lost 4 bases and the J gene lost 7 bases, with 16 bases spanning the gap. The CDR3 is made up of 14 amino acids. Germline CDR1 reads MNHNS; CDR2 reads SASEGT. As DNA, the CDR3 is TGTGCCAGCAGTGGACTAGGGGGCTACGGGACCCAGTACTTC. Protein: CASSGLGGYGTQYF.

This chain links TRBV6-1 with TRBJ1-2, with 12 bases identical to TRBD1. Germline values: CDR1 MNHNS, CDR2 SASEGT. The length of the CDR3 is 18 residues. J gave up 4 bases and V 5 bases, and 14 bases lay outside the gene matches. In nucleotides, the CDR3 is TGTGCCAGCAGTACACAGGGGGACAGGGGGCGCCAGACCTATGGCTACACCTTC. This translates into CASSTQGDRGRQTYGYTF.